This TCR beta chain was captured by sequencing in a study of T cells in Graves' hyperthyroidism and ophthalmopathy (dated by TCRdb to between 2017 and 2020). For the wider study: Peripheral blood samples were taken at initial diagnosis, before any treatment was given. In addition, the study compared T-cell repertoires in thyroid tissue and in blood from five to seven Graves' hyperthyroidism patients. According to the paper, TCR Vbeta CDR3 sequencing was carried out on 135 peripheral blood samples, which came from 40 to 45 ophthalmopathy, about 75 hyperthyroidism and about 17 progressor patients. Whether ophthalmopathy could be predicted prospectively was tested in an independent validation cohort made up of roughly 19 hyperthyroidism patients plus 17 patients who later progressed to ophthalmopathy. The 100 or so discovery patients were randomly divided into training and test sets at a 7:3 ratio. To identify distinguishing TCR V-J signatures, a discovery cohort of around 100 patients was used, comprising fewer than 45 with Graves' ophthalmopathy and under 60 with stable Graves' hyperthyroidism. Following sampling, methimazole starting at 30 mg daily was given to hyperthyroidism patients, and high-dose intravenous methylprednisolone was given to ophthalmopathy patients.

Amplification of TCR beta CDR3 regions was carried out from RNA transcripts. The TCR CDR3 was subjected to a first round of RT-PCR using the HTBI primer set and the Qiagen OneStep RT-PCR kit. A second multiplex PCR round built the libraries, followed by size selection and purification. The libraries were sequenced on an Illumina HiSeq2000 using paired-end 100 bp reads. From the authors' description of their analysis: SOAPnuke was used to process the raw data, with reads discarded if the reads contained adapters or uncalled bases, had a mean Phred below 15, or lacked an exact constant-primer or identifier match. COPE v1.2.5 was used to merge the high-quality paired reads, and each unique nucleotide sequence was defined as a clonotype. MiTCR v1.1 was used to align clonotypes to the IMGT TRBV, TRBD and TRBJ reference segments. The analysis was restricted to V-J combinations with a frequency above 0.0001, which together covered 99.2% of the repertoires. The TCS score was defined as the ratio of F50 (clonal expansion) to E x V (chaos), calculated using BLOSUM62-based TCRdist between CDR3 peptides within each V-J. Welch's t-statistics and random forest reduced around 550 V-J features to 13, which were used in a naive Bayes classifier (R e1071). The public reads were reanalyzed by TCRdb: fastp trimming at Q25, MiXCR alignment, in-frame beta chains only. A single entry per CDR3 protein holds the most common genes and DNA from its merged rows. The V and J calls come from TCRdb's annotation, not from the publication. This sample gives roughly 600,000 distinct CDR3 sequences in total; about 14% of them show up just once. In total, the top ten clones hold approximately 12% of the sample.

This clonotype was counted at least ten times. The antigen it recognizes is unknown. The input lacks base qualities; no much larger clone sits a single base away. Moderately to severely active disease, a Clinical Activity Score of at least 3, a NOSPECS grade of at least 4, and a duration under 3 months were present in ophthalmopathy patients. The study excluded patients with uncontrolled infections, other autoimmune diseases, pregnancy or lactation. Diagnoses were based on clinical symptoms, serum thyroxine and TRAb, thyroid ultrasound and orbital computed tomography. PBMCs were isolated from about 10 ml of fresh peripheral blood by Ficoll-Paque density gradient centrifugation. Trizol reagent was used to extract total RNA, and RNA quality was then checked on an Agilent 2100 Bioanalyzer. Points the paper makes about the study in general: In cross-validation, a model built on a 13 V-J signature told ophthalmopathy apart from stable hyperthyroidism with less than 90% sensitivity and about 81% specificity, and in testing the same model reached 80%/75%. Most expanded thyroid clonotypes (frequency above 0.001) were also detected in blood, a finding suggesting that blood repertoires may reflect thyroid immune responses. In validation, progression to ophthalmopathy was predicted by the model with roughly 71% sensitivity and approximately 78% specificity, a median of around 6.5 months before onset. Sample size was not statistically predetermined, and blinding of investigators to group allocation was not performed.

This receptor was obtained from a woman in her fifties or sixties with Graves' ophthalmopathy. The source material was blood.

Here the CDR3 is given as CASSYNYPNEQFF. The nucleotide sequence reads TGTGCCAGCAGTTACAACTACCCAAATGAGCAGTTCTTC. The receptor chain draws on TRBV6-5 and TRBJ2-1; there is no confident call for the D gene. Trimming takes 2 bases from V and 7 bases from J, and the germline ends sit 9 bases apart. Inclusive of the bounding cysteine and phenylalanine, the CDR3 is 13 residues long. The sequence is cut down to CDR3 DNA, 39 bases in frame from base 1. For CDR1 and CDR2, the germline V gene lists MNHEY and SVGAGI.